Each of the 5 T cell receptor beta chains below was sequenced from the same sample in a study of radiotherapy plus CTLA-4 blockade in lung cancer. Sequencing used immunoSEQ multiplex PCR; TCRdb keeps in-frame clones, though not all of them. The sample has some 110,000 clones; about 80% are singletons. Sequenced here: peripheral blood, sampled from a patient treated with radiotherapy plus ipilimumab. All receptors come from a human donor with non-small cell lung cancer that progressed on radiotherapy plus ipilimumab. Some clones in this sample may be carry-over from other donors' samples.

The chain carries TRBV11-3 and TRBJ2-5, with 7 bases that match TRBD1. Germline assignment: CDR1 SGHNT and CDR2 YENEEA. The CDR3 covers 15 residues. V lost 2 bases and J lost 5; bases outside the gene matches: 8. CDR3 in DNA: TGTGCCAGCAGCTTACGGTTAGGGGGCGAGGAGACCCAGTACTTC. Its protein product is CASSLRLGGEETQYF.

The chain has TRBV2 and TRBJ2-5; D is unresolved. With 6 bases removed from V and 1 base from J, the gap between germline ends came to 15 bases. Germline CDR1 is SNHLY and CDR2 is FYNNEI. The CDR3 totals 15 residues. CDR3 in DNA: TGTGCCAGCAGCAAAAGGGTGGCGGTCCAAGAGACCCAGTACTTC. Amino acids: CASSKRVAVQETQYF.

The chain combines TRBV2 with TRBJ1-2; 7 nucleotides agree with TRBD1. Germline V gene lookup returns CDR1 SNHLY and CDR2 FYNNEI. Losses at the gene ends were 6 bases for V and 2 bases for J; bases not matched to a gene: 6. CDR3 length equals 14 residues. This CDR3 reads CASSPQTGNYGYTF. As DNA, the CDR3 is TGTGCCAGCAGCCCCCAGACAGGGAACTATGGCTACACCTTC.

This clone is medium-sized (0.01 to 0.1%) within its sample. This sequence joins TRBV5-4 and TRBJ2-1; no reliable D call. Germline CDR1 is SGHNT and CDR2 is YYREEE (reference sequence). The CDR3 loop spans 12 amino acids. Trimming removed 4 bases at V and 4 bases at J, with 6 bases between. CDR3 nucleotide sequence: TGTGCCAGCAGCCTAAAATACAATGAGCAGTTCTTC. Its protein is CASSLKYNEQFF.

The chain carries TRBV28 and TRBJ2-7; TRBD1 is a possible D gene (6 bases). The germline V gene encodes CDR1 MDHEN and CDR2 SYDVKM. The CDR3 length is 13 residues. The V gene lost 1 base and the J gene lost 6 bases, with 10 bases spanning the gap. CDR3 bases: TGTGCCAGCAGTTTATACAGGGTTGCCGAGCAGTACTTC. Encoded protein: CASSLYRVAEQYF.